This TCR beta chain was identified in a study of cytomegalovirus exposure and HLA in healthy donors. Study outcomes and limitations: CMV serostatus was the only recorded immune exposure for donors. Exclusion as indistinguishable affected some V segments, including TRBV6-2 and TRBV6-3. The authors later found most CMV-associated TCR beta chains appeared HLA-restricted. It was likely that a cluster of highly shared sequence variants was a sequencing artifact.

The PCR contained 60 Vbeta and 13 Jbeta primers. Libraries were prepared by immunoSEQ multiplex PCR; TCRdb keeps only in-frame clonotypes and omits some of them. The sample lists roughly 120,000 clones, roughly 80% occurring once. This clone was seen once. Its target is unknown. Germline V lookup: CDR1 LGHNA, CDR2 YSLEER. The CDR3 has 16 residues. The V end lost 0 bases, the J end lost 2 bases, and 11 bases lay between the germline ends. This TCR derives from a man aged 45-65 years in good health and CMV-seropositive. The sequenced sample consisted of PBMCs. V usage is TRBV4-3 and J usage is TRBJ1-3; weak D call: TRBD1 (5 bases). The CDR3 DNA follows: TGCGCCAGCAGCCAAGAGTTCAGGGCAGCTGGAAACACCATATATTTT. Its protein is CASSQEFRAAGNTIYF.